The TCR beta chain described here comes from a study of blood T cells in healthy people across ages. The CDR3 totals 13 residues. Germline assignment: CDR1 SGHNT and CDR2 YENEEA. Trimming took 8 bases from V and 2 from J; bases not matched to a gene: 2. It was with a sample-barcoded 5' primer and a J-beta primer mix that a second PCR of about 6 to 12 cycles was run. The authors tagged each cDNA molecule using a template-switch adaptor with 12 random nucleotides. In TCRdb, the 5' RACE reads were re-called with MiXCR into one record per CDR3 protein. The sample consists of 1.5 million to 2 million distinct CDR3 sequences, 35% to 50% of them appearing once.

This sequence originates from a human donor in good health. The chain recombines TRBV11-3 with TRBJ1-1; 10 nucleotides agree with TRBD1. The material sequenced was blood. The CDR3 protein is CASGQGENTEAFF. CDR3 coding DNA: TGTGCCAGCGGACAGGGGGAAAACACTGAAGCTTTCTTT.